A selection of T cell receptor beta chains follows, all from one sample in a study of graft-versus-host responses after intestinal transplantation. The table came from immunoSEQ multiplex PCR; TCRdb's copy has only in-frame clones and leaves some out. The repertoire holds over 70,000 clones, with 83% as singletons. Antigen specificity for these receptors is unknown. The source was unstimulated CD8+ T cells sorted from spleen or lymph node cells, collected before intestinal transplant. Source of these receptors: a human donor who received an intestinal transplant. Each CDR3 is given with its conserved first and last residue. D genes are given only for firm matches. Clone size appears in some rows only: once, few, many, or a class for an expanded clone.

CDR3nt: TGTGCCAGCCAAATTGACAGTTCCTACGAGCAGTACTTC; CDR3aa: CASQIDSSYEQYF; abundance: -; d_gene: -; j_gene: TRBJ2-7; v_gene: TRBV28
CDR3nt: TGTGCCAGAAGCTGGCCGGGACAGGGTACAGTCGCTGAAGCTTTCTTT; CDR3aa: CARSWPGQGTVAEAFF; abundance: -; d_gene: TRBD1; j_gene: TRBJ1-1; v_gene: TRBV5-3
CDR3nt: TGTGCCAGCAGCTTAGGGAGGTTACTAAATGAAAAACTGTTTTTT; CDR3aa: CASSLGRLLNEKLFF; abundance: -; d_gene: -; j_gene: TRBJ1-4; v_gene: TRBV7-9
CDR3nt: TGTGCCAGCAGCCCCACTTCGGCATCGGAGACCCAGTACTTC; CDR3aa: CASSPTSASETQYF; abundance: -; d_gene: -; j_gene: TRBJ2-5; v_gene: TRBV4-2
CDR3nt: TGCAGCGGGGCAGATACGCAGTATTTT; CDR3aa: CSGADTQYF; abundance: -; d_gene: -; j_gene: TRBJ2-3; v_gene: TRBV20-1
CDR3nt: TGTGCCAGCAGTGAATGTATCACCGGCTCTGGAAACACCATATATTTT; CDR3aa: CASSECITGSGNTIYF; abundance: -; d_gene: -; j_gene: TRBJ1-3; v_gene: TRBV2
CDR3nt: TGCGCCAGCAGCCAGTGGACTAGCGGGAGTTTATACAATGAGCAGTTCTTC; CDR3aa: CASSQWTSGSLYNEQFF; abundance: -; d_gene: TRBD2; j_gene: TRBJ2-1; v_gene: TRBV4-1
CDR3nt: TGTGCCAGCAGCCAAGGATGGGGTCCCTACGAGCAGTACTTC; CDR3aa: CASSQGWGPYEQYF; abundance: -; d_gene: -; j_gene: TRBJ2-7; v_gene: TRBV4-2
CDR3nt: TGTGCCAGCAGCTCCAGGCGGGGGGACGAGCAGTACTTC; CDR3aa: CASSSRRGDEQYF; abundance: -; d_gene: TRBD2; j_gene: TRBJ2-7; v_gene: TRBV13
CDR3nt: TGCGCCAGCAGCTTGGCCGTCCGAAAGGGCAAAAACATTCAGTACTTC; CDR3aa: CASSLAVRKGKNIQYF; abundance: -; d_gene: -; j_gene: TRBJ2-4; v_gene: TRBV5-1
CDR3nt: TGTGCCAGCAGCTTCGGGTCGAGTGAGCTACACGAGCAGTACTTC; CDR3aa: CASSFGSSELHEQYF; abundance: few; d_gene: -; j_gene: TRBJ2-7; v_gene: TRBV13
CDR3nt: TGTGCCAGCAGCTTAGTGGGGGAGGGCACAGATACGCAGTATTTT; CDR3aa: CASSLVGEGTDTQYF; abundance: -; d_gene: -; j_gene: TRBJ2-3; v_gene: TRBV7-2
CDR3nt: TGTGCCAGCAGTGCAGGAACCGTGGATGAAAAACTGTTTTTT; CDR3aa: CASSAGTVDEKLFF; abundance: -; d_gene: -; j_gene: TRBJ1-4; v_gene: TRBV6-1
CDR3nt: TGTGCCTGGACGCTTCTCGCGGGAGGAAATGAGCAGTTCTTC; CDR3aa: CAWTLLAGGNEQFF; abundance: -; d_gene: TRBD2; j_gene: TRBJ2-1; v_gene: TRBV30
CDR3nt: TGTGCCAGAGATAAGGACTACCGCACAGATACGCAGTATTTT; CDR3aa: CARDKDYRTDTQYF; abundance: -; d_gene: -; j_gene: TRBJ2-3; v_gene: TRBV21-1
CDR3nt: TGCGCCAGCCGAGACACTGGCCTCTCCTACGAGCAGTACTTC; CDR3aa: CASRDTGLSYEQYF; abundance: -; d_gene: -; j_gene: TRBJ2-7; v_gene: TRBV5-1
CDR3nt: TGTGCCACGCACAGGGGGGGCAATCAGCCCCAGCATTTT; CDR3aa: CATHRGGNQPQHF; abundance: -; d_gene: TRBD1; j_gene: TRBJ1-5; v_gene: TRBV19
CDR3nt: TGTGCCAGCAGTTCTTTGGGACAGGGTGAGCAGTTCTTC; CDR3aa: CASSSLGQGEQFF; abundance: -; d_gene: TRBD1; j_gene: TRBJ2-1; v_gene: TRBV6-6
CDR3nt: TGTGCCAGCAGACTAGGGATTACAGATACGCAGTATTTT; CDR3aa: CASRLGITDTQYF; abundance: -; d_gene: -; j_gene: TRBJ2-3; v_gene: TRBV27
CDR3nt: TGTGCCAGCCTGGGAGGAAGCGGACCTAATGAGCAGTTCTTC; CDR3aa: CASLGGSGPNEQFF; abundance: -; d_gene: -; j_gene: TRBJ2-1; v_gene: TRBV18
CDR3nt: TGTGCCAGCAGCTTAGTAGGACAGAATACGAACACTGAAGCTTTCTTT; CDR3aa: CASSLVGQNTNTEAFF; abundance: -; d_gene: -; j_gene: TRBJ1-1; v_gene: TRBV7-6
CDR3nt: TGTGCCAGCAGCTTAGGACGCGGTTTTTACGCACGGGATACGCAGTATTTT; CDR3aa: CASSLGRGFYARDTQYF; abundance: -; d_gene: -; j_gene: TRBJ2-3; v_gene: TRBV7-3
CDR3nt: TGTGCCACCAGCAGAGATCGGGGGACTGGAAACACCATATATTTT; CDR3aa: CATSRDRGTGNTIYF; abundance: -; d_gene: -; j_gene: TRBJ1-3; v_gene: TRBV15
CDR3nt: TGCGCCAGCGGTGTGGAGCCCTCCTACAATGAGCAGTTCTTC; CDR3aa: CASGVEPSYNEQFF; abundance: -; d_gene: -; j_gene: TRBJ2-1; v_gene: TRBV4-1
CDR3nt: TGTGCCAGCAGCAAATACAGGGGCGCGGGACTAGCGGGAGTAACAGATACGCAGTATTTT; CDR3aa: CASSKYRGAGLAGVTDTQYF; abundance: -; d_gene: -; j_gene: TRBJ2-3; v_gene: TRBV21-1
CDR3nt: TGTGCCAGCAGTCGGACAAACAATCAGCCCCAGCATTTT; CDR3aa: CASSRTNNQPQHF; abundance: -; d_gene: -; j_gene: TRBJ1-5; v_gene: TRBV6-5
CDR3nt: TGTGCCAGCAGTGACTCGAAAAGGCAGGGAGGCACAGATACGCAGTATTTT; CDR3aa: CASSDSKRQGGTDTQYF; abundance: -; d_gene: -; j_gene: TRBJ2-3; v_gene: TRBV6-4
CDR3nt: TGTGCCAGCACCCCAGGGGACATTCAGTACTTC; CDR3aa: CASTPGDIQYF; abundance: -; d_gene: -; j_gene: TRBJ2-4; v_gene: TRBV7-9
CDR3nt: TGTGCCAGCAGCTTCGGGACAGGGGGGGAGCAGTACTTC; CDR3aa: CASSFGTGGEQYF; abundance: -; d_gene: TRBD1; j_gene: TRBJ2-7; v_gene: TRBV5-4
CDR3nt: TGTGCCAGCAGCCAAGATTTAGGAAGCTCCTACAATGAGCAGTTCTTC; CDR3aa: CASSQDLGSSYNEQFF; abundance: -; d_gene: -; j_gene: TRBJ2-1; v_gene: TRBV14
CDR3nt: TGTGCCAGTCGATCGGGTACACGGATGAACACTGAAGCTTTCTTT; CDR3aa: CASRSGTRMNTEAFF; abundance: -; d_gene: -; j_gene: TRBJ1-1; v_gene: TRBV2
CDR3nt: TGTGCCAGCAGCGCCAGGGACCGGTACTATGGCTACACCTTC; CDR3aa: CASSARDRYYGYTF; abundance: once; d_gene: -; j_gene: TRBJ1-2; v_gene: TRBV7-9
CDR3nt: TGTGCCAGCAGCTTGGGTTCCGACTATGGCTACACCTTC; CDR3aa: CASSLGSDYGYTF; abundance: -; d_gene: -; j_gene: TRBJ1-2; v_gene: TRBV5-4
CDR3nt: TGTGCCAGCAGCCAGGGACGGGGCTACGAGCAGTACTTC; CDR3aa: CASSQGRGYEQYF; abundance: -; d_gene: -; j_gene: TRBJ2-7; v_gene: TRBV7-2
CDR3nt: TGTGCCAGTACCCCGGGGGGAGAGCAGTTCTTC; CDR3aa: CASTPGGEQFF; abundance: -; d_gene: TRBD2; j_gene: TRBJ2-1; v_gene: TRBV19
CDR3nt: TGCGCCAGCAGTCCCACCGGGGAGCTGTTTTTT; CDR3aa: CASSPTGELFF; abundance: few; d_gene: -; j_gene: TRBJ2-2; v_gene: TRBV10-1
CDR3nt: TGCGCCAGCAGCCAAGGGGGGACGGCAACCTACGAGCAGTACTTC; CDR3aa: CASSQGGTATYEQYF; abundance: -; d_gene: -; j_gene: TRBJ2-7; v_gene: TRBV4-1
CDR3nt: TGTGCCAGCAGCGTAGCGGGGGTCACAGATACGCAGTATTTT; CDR3aa: CASSVAGVTDTQYF; abundance: few; d_gene: -; j_gene: TRBJ2-3; v_gene: TRBV9
CDR3nt: TGTGCCAGCAGTAGTTCCGCGGGGGGCACCGGGGAGCTGTTTTTT; CDR3aa: CASSSSAGGTGELFF; abundance: few; d_gene: TRBD2; j_gene: TRBJ2-2; v_gene: TRBV6-4
CDR3nt: TGTGCCAGCAGCCCCGGGACACCATACGAGCAGTACTTC; CDR3aa: CASSPGTPYEQYF; abundance: -; d_gene: -; j_gene: TRBJ2-7; v_gene: TRBV7-9
CDR3nt: TGTGCCTGGAGTGTACTTGTTAGCGGGAGGGCCGAGCAGTACTTC; CDR3aa: CAWSVLVSGRAEQYF; abundance: -; d_gene: TRBD2; j_gene: TRBJ2-7; v_gene: TRBV30
CDR3nt: TGTGCCAGCATCGTGAACGGGTACGAGCAGTACTTC; CDR3aa: CASIVNGYEQYF; abundance: -; d_gene: -; j_gene: TRBJ2-7; v_gene: TRBV2
CDR3nt: TGTGCCAGCTCACCCCGACGGGAGACCCAGTACTTC; CDR3aa: CASSPRRETQYF; abundance: -; d_gene: -; j_gene: TRBJ2-5; v_gene: TRBV18
CDR3nt: TGTGCCAGCAGCACCGGGGGCGCGATCCTCAATGAGCAGTTCTTC; CDR3aa: CASSTGGAILNEQFF; abundance: -; d_gene: -; j_gene: TRBJ2-1; v_gene: TRBV9
CDR3nt: TGTGCCAGCAGCTTACTGAGCACAGATACGCAGTATTTT; CDR3aa: CASSLLSTDTQYF; abundance: -; d_gene: -; j_gene: TRBJ2-3; v_gene: TRBV7-3
CDR3nt: TGTGCCAGCAGCTACTTTTTGGGCACGGGGATTATCGTTGAGCAGTTCTTC; CDR3aa: CASSYFLGTGIIVEQFF; abundance: -; d_gene: -; j_gene: TRBJ2-1; v_gene: TRBV5-4
CDR3nt: TGTGCCAGCTCACCAGAGATGAGCTCCTACAATGAGCAGTTCTTC; CDR3aa: CASSPEMSSYNEQFF; abundance: -; d_gene: -; j_gene: TRBJ2-1; v_gene: TRBV18